The 28 T cell receptor beta chains listed next were all sequenced from one sample in a study of Ad26.COV2.S vaccination and SARS-CoV-2 variants. The sample's treatment: 19 received Ad26.COV2.S at low or high dose, single or two shots; roughly 5 received placebo; per-sample allocation not given. It was on day 63 after the first vaccine or placebo injection that samples were taken. Here immunoSEQ multiplex PCR was the method, and the copy in TCRdb shows in-frame clones only, minus some. In the table there are about 430,000 clones, approximately 92% of which are singletons. Here the sequenced sample was peripheral blood, taken in a trial of Ad26.COV2.S vaccine versus placebo. The receptors stem from a person aged 18 to 59 who received the Ad26.COV2.S COVID-19 vaccine or a placebo.

The J gene is TRBJ2-3, the V gene TRBV6-5; D gene ambiguous. Germline CDR1 is MNHEY and CDR2 is SVGAGI. There are 14 residues in the CDR3. Trimming stripped 6 bases from V and 1 base from J, with 11 bases between. The CDR3 nucleotides are TGTGCCAGCAGCCCCATCCCGCGCACAGATACGCAGTATTTT. It encodes CASSPIPRTDTQYF.

This rearrangement joins TRBV7-9 to TRBJ2-1; D is possibly TRBD1 (6 bases). CDR3 length equals 17 residues. V shed 5 bases and J shed 0 bases, with 17 bases lying between them. The V gene's germline CDR1 is SEHNR and CDR2 FQNEAQ (reference sequence). The CDR3 spells CASSPITGLSSYNEQFF. CDR3 nucleotide sequence: TGTGCCAGCAGCCCTATAACAGGGTTGAGCTCCTACAATGAGCAGTTCTTC. The whole variable domain, remainder taken from reference TRBV7-9 and TRBJ2-1, is DTGVSQNPRHKITKRGQNVTFRCDPISEHNRLYWYRQTLGQGPEFLTYFQNEAQLEKSRLLSDRFSAERPKGSFSTLEIQRTEQGDSAMYLCASSPITGLSSYNEQFFGPGTRLTVL.

The chain combines TRBV4-1 with TRBJ2-7; no firm D call. CDR3 length equals 14 residues. CDR1 is MGHRA and CDR2 is YSYEKL in the germline V gene. V was pared by 1 base and J by 0 bases, with 7 bases between. CDR3 region: CASSQAGGSYEQYF. The CDR3 nucleotides are TGCGCCAGCAGCCAAGCGGGCGGCTCCTACGAGCAGTACTTC.

The chain links TRBV7-9 to TRBJ2-3, with a possible D match to TRBD2 (5 bases). This CDR3 region has 12 residues. The germline CDR1 and CDR2 sequences are SEHNR and FQNEAQ (reference sequence). With 4 bases removed from V and 7 bases from J, the gap between germline ends came to 9 bases. The CDR3, as DNA: TGTGCCAGCAGCTCCGGGGAGTATACGCAGTATTTT. Translated: CASSSGEYTQYF.

The CDR3 loop reads CASSIRGRGAQPQHF. CDR3 nucleotide sequence: TGTGCCAGTAGTATCAGGGGGCGCGGGGCCCAGCCCCAGCATTTT. This chain joins TRBV19 and TRBJ1-5, with 8 nucleotides matching TRBD1. This CDR3 is built from 15 residues. V was pared by 3 bases and J by 7 bases, with 8 bases of the junction left unmatched. Looked up from germline, CDR1 is LNHDA and CDR2 is SQIVND (reference sequence).

The V gene is TRBV5-8, the J gene TRBJ2-2; no reliable D call. Germline assignment: CDR1 SGHTS and CDR2 YDEGEE. This CDR3 contains 12 residues. V lost 6 bases and J lost 5, with 8 bases in between. CDR3 protein: CASTYKTGELFF. CDR3 nucleotide sequence: TGTGCCAGCACCTACAAGACCGGGGAGCTGTTTTTT.

The V and J genes are TRBV4-2 and TRBJ2-2, with 8 positions matching TRBD2. The CDR3 runs 16 residues. Looked up from germline, CDR1 is LGHNA and CDR2 is YNFKEQ. After removal of 1 base from V and 4 bases from J, the junction contained 5 bases not matched to a gene. This chain's CDR3 is CASSQVSGTVTGELFF. CDR3 nucleotides: TGTGCCAGCAGCCAAGTTAGCGGGACCGTCACCGGGGAGCTGTTTTTT.

The chain uses TRBV6-5 and TRBJ1-3; 7 bases match TRBD1. The V segment lost 6 bases and the J segment 0 bases; nucleotides outside the gene matches: 5. The CDR3 runs 15 residues. CDR1 is MNHEY, CDR2 SVGAGI, per germline. The CDR3: CASRRQGLSGNTIYF. CDR3 nucleotides: TGTGCCAGCAGACGACAGGGACTCTCTGGAAACACCATATATTTT.

The CDR3 nucleotides are TGTGCCAGTAGTATCCCGGGAGGGGCCACTGAAGCTTTCTTT. Its protein is CASSIPGGATEAFF. The chain links TRBV19 to TRBJ1-1, with D perhaps TRBD1 (5 bases). Germline lookup yields CDR1 LNHDA and CDR2 SQIVND (reference sequence). V shed 3 bases and J shed 4 bases, with 12 bases lying between them. The CDR3 has 14 amino acids.

The chain uses TRBV28 and TRBJ2-1, with D perhaps TRBD2 (6 bases). There are 12 residues in the CDR3. Germline V lookup: CDR1 MDHEN, CDR2 SYDVKM. Between the trimmed V and J ends, which lost 2 bases and 8 bases, there was a span of 7 bases. The CDR3 reads CASSLAGHEQFF. The DNA of the CDR3 is TGTGCCAGCAGTTTAGCGGGGCATGAGCAGTTCTTC.

This chain uses TRBV18 with TRBJ2-1, with D unclear. The CDR3 sequence is 13 residues long. Deletions cut 3 bases from V and 7 bases from J, with 10 bases between. The germline V gene encodes CDR1 KGHSH and CDR2 LQKENI. The DNA of the CDR3 is TGTGCCAGCTCACCGAGGACGGTGAATGAGCAGTTCTTC. Its protein product is CASSPRTVNEQFF.

The genes are TRBV5-8 and TRBJ2-1; D is uncertain. CDR3 size: 11 residues. V was trimmed by 4 bases and J by 7 bases, leaving 6 bases between them. Per the germline V gene, CDR1 is SGHTS and CDR2 is YDEGEE. The CDR3 nucleotides read TGTGCCAGCAGCCAACTTAATGAGCAGTTCTTC. It encodes CASSQLNEQFF.

This sequence joins TRBV7-2 and TRBJ2-7; D is perhaps TRBD1 (5 bases). The CDR3 has 14 residues. The V end was cut by 1 base, the J end by 6 bases, with 13 bases between. CDR1 and CDR2 from the germline V gene are SGHTA and FQGNSA. The CDR3: CASSLGREKVEQYF. The CDR3 DNA reads TGTGCCAGCAGCTTAGGCAGGGAAAAGGTCGAGCAGTACTTC.

This chain links TRBV6-5 with TRBJ2-7; possibly TRBD1 or TRBD2 for D (5 bases each). The V end was cut by 5 bases, the J end by 6 bases, with 14 bases between. The CDR3 loop spans 13 amino acids. Per germline, CDR1 MNHEY and CDR2 SVGAGI. CDR3: CASSPGPPGEQYF. CDR3 nucleotides: TGTGCCAGCAGTCCGGGACCCCCAGGCGAGCAGTACTTC.

The chain links TRBV19 to TRBJ1-1; D is uncertain. V dropped 6 bases and J dropped 3 bases, with 5 bases sitting between them. Looked up from germline, CDR1 is LNHDA and CDR2 is SQIVND (reference sequence). The CDR3 spans 11 residues. CDR3 region: CASRVDTEAFF. For the CDR3, the DNA is TGTGCCAGTAGGGTAGACACTGAAGCTTTCTTT.

The V and J genes are TRBV5-1 and TRBJ1-5; the D gene is possibly TRBD1 (5 bases). Per the germline V gene, CDR1 is SGHRS and CDR2 is YFSETQ. Trimming left V 0 bases short and J 7 bases short, with 11 bases between. CDR3 size: 14 residues. The CDR3 DNA is TGCGCCAGCAGCTTGGATCAGGGTAGACAGCCCCAGCATTTT. This sequence encodes CASSLDQGRQPQHF.

The chain employs TRBV3-1 (or the pseudogene TRBV3-2) and TRBJ2-3, with 11 bases that match TRBD2. CDR1 LGHDT and CDR2 YNNKEL come from the germline V gene (reference sequence). This CDR3 comprises 16 residues. Trimming removed 2 bases from V and 4 bases from J; junction bases left unmatched: 5. The CDR3 sequence is CASSQLAGGPADTQYF. In DNA, the CDR3 is TGTGCCAGCAGCCAATTAGCGGGAGGGCCGGCAGATACGCAGTATTTT.

The chain combines TRBV7-2 with TRBJ2-7; D ambiguous. Germline CDR1 SGHTA, CDR2 FQGNSA. The CDR3 consists of 15 residues. V lost 2 bases and J lost 3, with 14 bases in between. CDR3 nucleotide sequence: TGTGCCAGCAGCTTAAATTTACAGACGATCTACGAGCAGTACTTC. This codes for CASSLNLQTIYEQYF.

The V call is TRBV2, the J call TRBJ2-1; no definite D call. This CDR3 has 15 residues. Trimming shortened V by 8 bases and J by 0 bases, and 14 bases separated the two germline ends. The germline gives CDR1 SNHLY, CDR2 FYNNEI. CDR3 DNA sequence: TGTGCCAGCCCCCCAGGCGGAAGCTCCTACAATGAGCAGTTCTTC. Protein product: CASPPGGSSYNEQFF.

This chain links TRBV19 with TRBJ2-1; unclear D gene. The CDR3 spans 15 residues. CDR1 is LNHDA, CDR2 SQIVND, per germline (reference sequence). V lost 1 base and J 5 bases, leaving 12 bases between the germline ends. The CDR3, as DNA: TGTGCCAGTAGTATAGGGCCGGATACCGACAATGAGCAGTTCTTC. As protein: CASSIGPDTDNEQFF.

V usage is TRBV5-1 and J usage is TRBJ2-6, with D possibly being TRBD1 (6 bases). V was shortened by 2 bases and J by 1 base, with 7 bases between the two germline ends. The CDR3 length is 15 residues. Looked up from germline, CDR1 is SGHRS and CDR2 is YFSETQ. The CDR3 sequence is CASSFTGSGANVLTF. The DNA of the CDR3 is TGCGCCAGCAGCTTTACAGGGTCTGGGGCCAACGTCCTGACTTTC.

This chain joins TRBV6-2 or TRBV6-3 and TRBJ1-5; D not certain. CDR1 is MNHEY and CDR2 is SVGEGT in the germline V gene. CDR3 size: 16 residues. Trimming removed 4 bases at V and 2 bases at J, with 15 bases between. CDR3 in DNA: TGTGCCAGCAGTTCGAACCGGTGGACGGGCAATCAGCCCCAGCATTTT. Residues: CASSSNRWTGNQPQHF.

This clone has just a few counts. Written as DNA, the CDR3 is TGTGCCAGCAGCTTGATTAGCGGGAAGGCAGATACGCAGTATTTT. It is translated as CASSLISGKADTQYF. This chain connects TRBV7-9 to TRBJ2-3; 8 nucleotides match TRBD2. The CDR3 length is 15 residues. Looked up from germline, CDR1 is SEHNR and CDR2 is FQNEAQ (reference sequence). Trimming removed 3 bases from V and 4 bases from J; junction bases left unmatched: 6. The variable domain in full, completed from reference TRBV7-9 and TRBJ2-3, reads DTGVSQNPRHKITKRGQNVTFRCDPISEHNRLYWYRQTLGQGPEFLTYFQNEAQLEKSRLLSDRFSAERPKGSFSTLEIQRTEQGDSAMYLCASSLISGKADTQYFGPGTRLTVL.

This rearrangement joins TRBV28 to TRBJ2-1; D ambiguous. The CDR3 covers 12 residues. Trimming removed 8 bases at V and 0 bases at J, with 5 bases between. Per germline, CDR1 MDHEN and CDR2 SYDVKM. This chain's CDR3 is CASRSSYNEQFF. The DNA of the CDR3 is TGTGCCAGCCGCTCCTCCTACAATGAGCAGTTCTTC.

The V and J genes are TRBV30 and TRBJ2-2; tentatively, D is TRBD1 or TRBD2 (5 bases each). The CDR3 totals 13 residues. From germline, CDR1 is GTSNPN and CDR2 SVGIG (reference sequence). With 5 bases removed from V and 4 bases from J, the gap between germline ends came to 11 bases. The CDR3 DNA reads as TGTGCCTGGTGTGAGGGGTTCACCGGGGAGCTGTTTTTT. Amino acids: CAWCEGFTGELFF.

This clone has only one observation. The V and J genes are TRBV4-1 and TRBJ1-4; D is ambiguous. Looked up from germline, CDR1 is MGHRA and CDR2 is YSYEKL. The CDR3 totals 12 residues. The V end lost 3 bases, the J end lost 8 bases, and 7 bases lay between the germline ends. The CDR3 DNA sequence: TGCGCCAGCAGCCAGGGCGGGGAAAAACTGTTTTTT. Residues: CASSQGGEKLFF.

This rearrangement joins TRBV19 to TRBJ1-5; maybe TRBD1 (5 bases). V lost 1 base to trimming and J lost 4 bases, with 17 bases between them. Per the germline V gene, CDR1 is LNHDA and CDR2 is SQIVND (reference sequence). CDR3 length: 17 residues. The CDR3 is CASSIGPGFRANQPQHF. The CDR3 DNA reads as TGTGCCAGTAGTATAGGGCCGGGGTTCAGGGCGAATCAGCCCCAGCATTTT.

The chain uses TRBV5-1 and TRBJ2-7; TRBD2 might be the D (6 bases). V was shortened by 2 bases and J by 2 bases, with 14 bases between the two germline ends. CDR3 size: 15 residues. CDR1 is SGHRS and CDR2 is YFSETQ in the germline V gene. CDR3 region: CASSFFSGTTYEQYF. In DNA, the CDR3 is TGCGCCAGCAGCTTTTTTAGCGGAACCACCTACGAGCAGTACTTC. Looking up the rest from reference TRBV5-1 and TRBJ2-7 gives the full variable domain: KAGVTQTPRYLIKTRGQQVTLSCSPISGHRSVSWYQQTPGQGLQFLFEYFSETQRNKGNFPGRFSGRQFSNSRSEMNVSTLELGDSALYLCASSFFSGTTYEQYFGPGTRLTVT.